This T cell receptor beta chain was observed in a study of naive and memory T cell subsets. Overall study results and limits: No ground truth validated the naive and memory repertoire findings. From naive to CM, EM and EMRA, diversity decreased and Gini increased. Over 95% of naive TCR sequences appeared only once after error correction, unlike memory subsets.

An equimolar mix of two oligonucleotides served as the beta constant-region primer for TRBC1 and TRBC2. TCRdb processed the UMI-ligation and nested PCR reads anew with MiXCR; each CDR3 protein has one entry. The table includes under 150,000 distinct CDR3 sequences, more than 15% detected once. The CDR3 extends over 13 amino acids. CDR1 is SGHTA and CDR2 is FQGTGA in the germline V gene. V lost 5 bases and J 2 bases, leaving 9 bases between the germline ends. This clonotype showed up many times. Its specificity is unknown. The sequence came from a human donor in good health. This sequence joins TRBV7-3 and TRBJ2-5, with TRBD1 as a possible D gene (6 bases). What was sequenced was naive CD4+ T cells from blood. CDR3 bases: TGTGCCAGCAGCCGGACAGTACAAGAGACCCAGTACTTC. This sequence encodes CASSRTVQETQYF. The complete variable domain, with remaining parts taken from reference TRBV7-3 and TRBJ2-5, reads GAGVSQTPSNKVTEKGKYVELRCDPISGHTALYWYRQSLGQGPEFLIYFQGTGAADDSGLPNDRFFAVRPEGSVSTLKIQRTERGDSAVYLCASSRTVQETQYFGPGTRLLVL.